These 21 T cell receptor beta chains came from one sample sequenced in a study of beta chain features in type 1 diabetes. The investigators reverse transcribed all of the isolated RNA, so they sequenced expressed TCRB transcripts. TCRdb's copy holds only in-frame clones and misses some; the assay was immunoSEQ multiplex PCR. Seen here are over 120,000 clones, 7% to 10% observed once, and the top ten hold around 0.68%. The specimen was central memory CD4+ T cells from blood. The receptors originated from a man between 18 and 35 years old in good health.

V gene TRBV2 combines with J gene TRBJ1-6; D uncertain. CDR1 and CDR2 from the germline V gene are SNHLY and FYNNEI. V lost 7 bases and J 6 bases, leaving 16 bases between the germline ends. The CDR3 spans 15 residues. The CDR3, as DNA: TGTGCCAGCACCCCCGGAGGCCAGTTTAATTCACCCCTCCACTTT. Translation gives CASTPGGQFNSPLHF. The full variable domain, completed using reference TRBV2 and TRBJ1-6, is EPEVTQTPSHQVTQMGQEVILRCVPISNHLYFYWYRQILGQKVEFLVSFYNNEISEKSEIFDDQFSVERPDGSNFTLKIRSTKLEDSAMYFCASTPGGQFNSPLHFGNGTRLTVT.

This chain's CDR3 is CASSPGQGYSPLHF. The DNA for the CDR3 is TGCGCCAGCAGCCCAGGACAGGGGTATTCACCCCTCCACTTT. The rearrangement links TRBV5-1 to TRBJ1-6; 9 bases agree with TRBD1. Unmatched junction bases numbered 4, after V lost 4 bases and J lost 8 bases. The CDR3 length is 14 residues. Germline V gives CDR1 SGHRS, CDR2 YFSETQ.

This clone was detected a few times. This chain connects TRBV4-3 to TRBJ2-4, with 11 bases fitting TRBD2. This CDR3 has 17 residues. Trimming at V came to 1 base and at J to 7 bases, leaving 9 bases not matched to a gene. In germline, CDR1 is LGHNA, CDR2 YSLEER. CDR3 in DNA: TGCGCCAGCAGCCAAGGGGTTAGCGGGGGGGCCGTCAACATTCAGTACTTC. Protein: CASSQGVSGGAVNIQYF.

The rearrangement links TRBV23-1 to TRBJ2-3, with TRBD2 matching over 8 bases. TRBV23-1 is treated as an ORF (open reading frame) with a function not yet certain. The ends lost 0 bases at V and 2 bases at J; junction bases unmatched: 13. The CDR3 length is 19 residues. The DNA of the CDR3 is TGCGCCAGCAGTCAATCATCCCGTGGTAGCGGGGCGCCCACAGATACGCAGTATTTT. Translation gives CASSQSSRGSGAPTDTQYF.

In nucleotides, the CDR3 is TGTGCCAGCAGCCAAGAAATGGGGAGTGGCTACACCTTC. Protein: CASSQEMGSGYTF. The chain recombines TRBV4-2 with TRBJ1-2; no definite D call. V gave up 0 bases and J gave up 7 bases, with 9 bases separating them. CDR1 and CDR2 from the germline V gene are LGHNA and YNFKEQ. The CDR3 spans 13 residues.

The rearrangement uses TRBV6-1 and TRBJ2-7, with 9 bases that match TRBD1. This CDR3 has 14 residues. After removal of 6 bases from V and 1 base from J, the junction contained 4 bases not matched to a gene. Germline assignment: CDR1 MNHNS and CDR2 SASEGT. The CDR3 region has the DNA TGTGCCAGCAGGCCCGGACAGGGGTCCTACGAGCAGTACTTC. It codes for CASRPGQGSYEQYF.

This clone has a handful of counts. Other nucleotide sequences from this sample produce the same CDR3. The V and J genes are TRBV18 and TRBJ2-7; no definite D call. Trimming took 6 bases from V and 4 from J, leaving 10 bases between them. CDR1 and CDR2 (germline): KGHSH, LQKENI. CDR3 length: 12 residues. CDR3 DNA sequence: TGTGCCAGCTCCCCCCCCGGGTACGAGCAGTACTTC. Its protein product is CASSPPGYEQYF.

This clone showed up just a few times. The chain uses TRBV4-1 and TRBJ1-6, with D hard to call. The CDR3 length is 13 residues. Per the germline V gene, CDR1 is MGHRA and CDR2 is YSYEKL. Trimming removed 0 bases from V and 13 bases from J, with 10 bases in between. The CDR3: CASSQDLRVPLHF. In DNA form, the CDR3 reads TGCGCCAGCAGCCAAGATCTCCGAGTTCCCCTCCACTTT.

This clone turned up a few times. The chain employs TRBV7-2 and TRBJ1-1; 10 bases fit TRBD1. J was trimmed by 5 bases and V by 5 bases; bases with no gene match: 8. The CDR3 is 15 amino acids. Germline loops: CDR1 SGHTA, CDR2 FQGNSA. The DNA for the CDR3 is TGTGCCAGCAGCCGTAGACAGGGGGCGGCAACTGAAGCTTTCTTT. Translation gives CASSRRQGAATEAFF. Filled out from reference TRBV7-2 and TRBJ1-1, the complete variable domain reads GAGVSQSPSNKVTEKGKDVELRCDPISGHTALYWYRQSLGQGLEFLIYFQGNSAPDKSGLPSDRFSAERTGGSVSTLTIQRTQQEDSAVYLCASSRRQGAATEAFFGQGTRLTVV.

The chain combines TRBV7-8 with TRBJ1-1; D is perhaps TRBD1 (6 bases). There are 15 residues in the CDR3. Trimming removed 3 bases from V and 1 base from J, with 12 bases in between. Germline V lookup: CDR1 SGHVS, CDR2 FQNEAQ. The CDR3 sequence is CASSFRTDKNTEAFF. Here the CDR3 DNA reads TGTGCCAGCAGCTTCCGGACAGATAAGAACACTGAAGCTTTCTTT.

The chain joins TRBV6-6 to TRBJ1-2; D perhaps matches TRBD1 (6 bases). The V and J ends lost 6 bases and 7 bases respectively, with 15 bases between them. Germline V gene data show CDR1 as MNHNY and CDR2 as SVGAGI (reference sequence). The CDR3 runs to 13 residues. In nucleotides, the CDR3 is TGTGCCAGCAGCCCTGGGGGGGGCGCTGGCTACACCTTC. Residues: CASSPGGGAGYTF.

This clone was detected only a few times. The chain has TRBV7-2 and TRBJ2-1; 9 positions match TRBD1. Germline trimming cut 3 bases from V and 5 bases from J; bases unmatched to any gene: 17. The CDR3 contains 19 residues. Germline assignment: CDR1 SGHTA and CDR2 FQGNSA. The CDR3 nucleotides read TGTGCCAGCAGCTTGCGAAGGGGAGTAGGACAGGGGAGGAACAATGAGCAGTTCTTC. The encoded protein is CASSLRRGVGQGRNNEQFF.

The chain is built from TRBV6-1 and TRBJ2-7, with a possible D match to TRBD1 (6 bases). V was pared by 5 bases and J by 2 bases, with 10 bases between. The germline CDR1 and CDR2 sequences are MNHNS and SASEGT. This CDR3 comprises 13 residues. The CDR3 protein is CASSTGLPYEQYF. The CDR3 DNA follows: TGTGCCAGCAGTACAGGGCTCCCCTACGAGCAGTACTTC.

This clone was counted between two and nine times. The chain has TRBV14 and TRBJ2-3, with unresolved D. V was cut by 4 bases and J by 0 bases, with 8 bases left in between. In germline, CDR1 is SGHDN, CDR2 FVKESK. The CDR3 sequence is 14 residues long. CDR3 region: CASSRRRSTDTQYF. The CDR3 DNA reads as TGTGCCAGCAGCCGTAGGAGAAGCACAGATACGCAGTATTTT.

The V call is TRBV7-7, the J call TRBJ1-3; 9 bases agree with TRBD1. This CDR3 is built from 15 residues. CDR1 SSHAT and CDR2 FNYEAQ come from the germline V gene (reference sequence). The junction had 6 bases not matched to a gene; V was cut back by 5 bases and J by 4 bases. The CDR3 region is CASSPGTGKGNTIYF. The CDR3 nucleotides read TGTGCCAGCAGCCCCGGGACAGGGAAAGGAAACACCATATATTTT. Complete variable domain (other parts from reference TRBV7-7 and TRBJ1-3): GAGVSQSPRYKVTKRGQDVTLRCDPISSHATLYWYQQALGQGPEFLTYFNYEAQPDKSGLPSDRFSAERPEGSISTLTIQRTEQRDSAMYRCASSPGTGKGNTIYFGEGSWLTVV.

This clone was counted only a few times. V usage is TRBV2 and J usage is TRBJ2-3; D unresolved. V was pared by 6 bases and J by 2 bases, with 3 bases between. The germline gives CDR1 SNHLY, CDR2 FYNNEI. The CDR3 is 11 amino acids. Here the CDR3 DNA reads TGTGCCAGCAGCTTCACAGATACGCAGTATTTT. Translating it yields CASSFTDTQYF. Looking up the rest from reference TRBV2 and TRBJ2-3 gives the full variable domain: EPEVTQTPSHQVTQMGQEVILRCVPISNHLYFYWYRQILGQKVEFLVSFYNNEISEKSEIFDDQFSVERPDGSNFTLKIRSTKLEDSAMYFCASSFTDTQYFGPGTRLTVL.

The chain links TRBV11-2 to TRBJ2-5, with TRBD2 identical over 9 bases. The CDR3 consists of 16 residues. CDR1 is SGHAT and CDR2 is FQNNGV in the germline V gene. After removal of 4 bases from V and 2 bases from J, the junction contained 8 bases not matched to a gene. This CDR3 is CASSSRAGGSQETQYF. CDR3 DNA sequence: TGTGCCAGCAGCTCAAGAGCGGGGGGCTCGCAAGAGACCCAGTACTTC.

The chain couples TRBV28 to TRBJ2-7; D perhaps matches TRBD1 (6 bases). The CDR3 contains 14 residues. Germline-derived CDR1 and CDR2 are MDHEN and SYDVKM. Trimming took 3 bases from V and 1 from J, leaving 10 bases between them. CDR3 bases: TGTGCCAGCAGTTTGTCTGGGACATCCTACGAGCAGTACTTC. The encoded protein is CASSLSGTSYEQYF.

This clone was detected only a few times. The rearrangement links TRBV5-5 to TRBJ1-5; perhaps TRBD1 as D (6 bases). The CDR3 runs 16 residues. The germline V and J ends were trimmed by 5 bases and 0 bases, with 15 bases remaining between them. Germline CDR1 SGHKS, CDR2 YYEKEE (reference sequence). CDR3 DNA sequence: TGTGCCAGCAGTCAGCGGACAGTTTATAGCAATCAGCCCCAGCATTTT. Amino acid sequence: CASSQRTVYSNQPQHF.

The J gene is TRBJ1-1, the V gene TRBV15; no clear D. The CDR3 has 14 residues. Germline V lookup: CDR1 LNHNV, CDR2 YYDKDF (reference sequence). The V end lost 3 bases, the J end lost 1 base, and 9 bases lay between the germline ends. This CDR3 is CATSSTSGNTEAFF. The CDR3 region has the DNA TGTGCCACCAGCAGTACTTCAGGGAACACTGAAGCTTTCTTT. The complete variable domain, with remaining parts taken from reference TRBV15 and TRBJ1-1, reads DAMVIQNPRYQVTQFGKPVTLSCSQTLNHNVMYWYQQKSSQAPKLLFHYYDKDFNNEADTPDNFQSRRPNTSFCFLDIRSPGLGDTAMYLCATSSTSGNTEAFFGQGTRLTVV.

V usage is TRBV7-2 and J usage is TRBJ2-4; the D gene is possibly TRBD2 (6 bases). Germline V gene data show CDR1 as SGHTA and CDR2 as FQGNSA. V lost 2 bases and J lost 4, with 12 bases in between. There are 15 residues in the CDR3. CDR3 sequence: CASSLPSGLKNIQYF. DNA of the CDR3: TGTGCCAGCAGCTTACCCTCCGGACTAAAAAACATTCAGTACTTC.